This entry describes one TCR beta chain. Antigen: not known. Some clones are missing from TCRdb's copy, which holds only in-frame ones; the method was immunoSEQ multiplex PCR. The sample has under 9,500 clones, roughly 85% seen once. This specimen comes from a study of T cell clonotyping in hematopoietic cell transplantation. Whole-study results and caveats: Few recipient clonotypes overlapped donors; over 95% were de novo at given depth.

Trimming shortened V by 7 bases and J by 0 bases, and 9 bases separated the two germline ends. CDR3 length equals 12 residues. Germline CDR1 reads SQVTM; CDR2 reads ANQGSEA. The specimen comprised PBMCs, sampled 180 days after allogeneic stem cell transplant. The source of this sequence is a female patient in her 30s who had an allogeneic stem cell transplant, so the T cells may come from the graft donor. Some clones in this sample may be carry-over from other donors' samples. This chain connects TRBV29-1 to TRBJ1-1; D unclear. The CDR3 loop is CSALPLNTEAFF. Here the CDR3 DNA reads TGCAGCGCCCTTCCTTTGAACACTGAAGCTTTCTTT.